The TCR beta chain under discussion was sequenced for a study of cytomegalovirus exposure and HLA in healthy donors (dated by TCRdb to 2015 to 2018). Turning to the overall study: An earlier analysis of several hundred of the donors reported approximately 280 Gb of sequence data and 95 million to 140 million unique TCR beta sequences obtained from about 179 million T cells. Roughly 5 DR-DQ haplotypes were handled as single units for association and clustering, since linkage in the cohort was strong. The genetic ancestry cluster associated with self-reported Caucasian donors included about four fifths of the roughly 390 genotyped donors. To study patterns of TCR occurrence, a later analysis re-analyzed previously published TCR beta repertoires from several hundred donors and added high-resolution HLA genotyping. Donor age, sex, ethnicity and CMV serostatus were compiled alongside the repertoire data. An earlier analysis of 450 to 750 of the donors used high-throughput TCR beta sequencing to judge whether each TCR beta V gene segment behaved as functional or pseudogenic. Rather than drawing on any new phenotypic data, the later analysis identified candidate immune exposures from TCR beta sequences and the way those sequences occurred across donors. The number of donors typed differed by locus, with 629-630 for A, B, C, DRB1 and DQB1, 522 for DQA1, about 610 for DPA1, and some 450 for DPB1. A later genetic analysis used genome-wide SNP genotypes for about three fifths of the 666 donors, treating that subset as a discovery cohort. All discovery cohort repertoires had been generated using a single sequencing platform. To predict cytomegalovirus infection status, the study brought together high-throughput TCR immunosequencing, statistical association of individual TCRs with disease status, and machine learning. The aim of the study was to test whether cataloging public T cell receptors could identify signatures of past pathogen exposure. The T cell repertoires of around 670 subjects were profiled by immunosequencing and related to cytomegalovirus serostatus. HLA typing included class I and class II loci at four-digit resolution. About 330 gigabases of sequencing data and around 80 million unique TCR sequences made up an early release that covered some 640 HLA-typed donors. Among approximately 370 genotyped donors of the cohort, an average of approximately 220,000 unique TCR beta nucleotide sequences was sequenced per donor, of which 15% to 20% were non-productive. In addition to the first cohort of roughly 700 subjects, a separate validation cohort of approximately 120 different subjects was used. Study-wide conclusions, independent of this receptor: In this cohort, only TCR beta chains were sequenced, and detectable features were limited by the absence of alpha or paired-chain data. According to a later analysis, most CMV-associated TCR beta chains appeared to be HLA-restricted, and the HLA associations seemed to be driven largely by CMV exposure. When HLA alleles, especially DR and DQ, strongly co-occurred, attributing TCR associations to individual alleles was difficult. Immune exposure information for the cohort was limited to CMV serostatus. A further reported finding was that TCR beta sequences accurately predicted the HLA-A and HLA-B alleles for most subjects in the first cohort. The authors suggested that the approach could potentially be generalized to other disease states and immunological phenotypes. In a later analysis, the rate of TCR association differed among HLA loci, with DRB1 alleles having the most associated TCRs and HLA-C alleles having the fewest. Correlated functional status among segregating V segments might reflect linkage disequilibrium, but an unknown experimental factor could not be ruled out. In an earlier analysis of around 500 of the donors, most TCR beta V segments appeared in productive rearrangements about 87% or about 30% of the time, broadly matching IMGT annotations. HLA typing was unavailable for some donors at each locus, so association tests used only the typed subset. A few of the identified cytomegalovirus-associated TCR beta chains were confirmed in vitro to be specific for cytomegalovirus antigens. A later analysis reported that several top co-occurrence clusters appeared linked to parvovirus B19, influenza, CMV and Epstein-Barr virus. In a later analysis, HLA-associated TCR beta chains were found to be more clonally expanded and to have lower generation probabilities than equally common non-associated chains. According to a later genetic analysis, donors in an Asian-associated ancestry cluster had fewer N-insertions in productive TCRs than the approximately 700-donor mean. While some public TCRs were present in many individuals, most TCR sequences turned up only very rarely across donors. The classifier was reported to diagnose cytomegalovirus status with high specificity and sensitivity in both the original cohort and the validation cohort. A cluster of highly shared sequence variants was judged likely to represent a technical artifact of the sequencing pipeline. An association between a missense DCLRE1C variant and V-gene and J-gene trimming of TCR beta chains was found in a later genetic analysis and replicated in an independent cohort. Because counts were too low, roughly 16 rarely observed V segments, including chromosome 9 orphons, were left out of the earlier analysis of a few hundred of the donors. The study listed approximately 150 TCR beta chains as associated with cytomegalovirus. A later analysis associated roughly 17,000 TCR beta sequences with specific HLA alleles at a false discovery rate of 0.05. Roughly uniform sequencing depth across donors was assumed in presence/absence analyses, although this assumption may not hold.

The cohort was made up of under 800 healthy bone marrow donors. Cohort members were all nominally healthy when sampled, although unrecorded immune exposures were likely present. The donor tested CMV seronegative, placing the donor among the roughly 350 seronegative members of the cohort. A peripheral blood sample was provided by each donor, and peripheral blood mononuclear cells were used for TCR beta sequencing. Genomic DNA was extracted from the blood cell samples with the Qiagen DNeasy Blood Extraction Kit. Library preparation used the immunoSEQ multiplex PCR assay. The multiplex PCR relied on a mix of 60 forward primers for TCR Vbeta segments and 13 reverse primers for TCR Jbeta segments. Amplification of the CDR3 region of rearranged TCR beta genes was performed with a multiplex PCR assay on genomic DNA. Amplified TCR beta libraries were sequenced as 87-base-pair reads on the Illumina HiSeq System. In the source study's methods: In a later analysis, tens of millions of unique TCR beta chains were counted across the 500 to 850 repertoires, and approximately 9.9 million of these chains were shared by at least two donors. To remove PCR and sequencing errors, raw reads were error-corrected and collapsed into unique sequences using a nearest-neighbor algorithm that merged closely related sequences. To assign V, D and J gene segments, CDR3 sequences were aligned to IMGT reference sequences. For a sequence to be retained, a match of at least six nucleotides to both a V gene segment and a J gene segment was required. A rearrangement counted as productive if the CDR3 had no stop codons and remained in frame with V and J, and every other rearrangement counted as non-productive. Following IMGT convention, CDR3 was defined as the stretch from the second conserved V-encoded cysteine up to the conserved J-encoded phenylalanine. In an earlier analysis of more than 550 of the donors, sequences lacking an unambiguous match to a single V gene segment were excluded. In an earlier analysis of 587 of the donors, V segments were called functional above 56.7% productive rearrangements and were called segregating when the between-donor standard deviation exceeded 5%. To diagnose cytomegalovirus status from the catalog of TCR beta chain sequences, a statistical classification framework was built. A later analysis assigned V and J genes by comparing TCR nucleotide sequences with IMGT/GENE-DB human TR gene sequences. Using the TCRdist pipeline, a later analysis assigned CDR3 sequences along with most-parsimonious VDJ recombination scenarios. In a later analysis, each TCR beta chain was defined by its CDR3 amino acid sequence together with its V-gene family, and reads without a unique V-gene family were excluded. To address suspected cross-contamination and a sequencing artifact, a later analysis removed several hundred highly shared, low-generation-probability nucleotide sequences. For each public chain, a later analysis derived a clonal expansion index from normalized ranks of inferred template counts within each repertoire. In a later analysis, generation probabilities were computed using a VDJ recombination model fitted to out-of-frame rearrangements, and the results were checked against IGoR. A later analysis scored TCR-TCR, TCR-HLA and TCR-CMV co-occurrence with hypergeometric tests, applying a repertoire-size bias correction to TCR pairs. In a later analysis, false discovery rates were estimated by permuting HLA or CMV assignments 20 times. In a later analysis, co-occurring TCRs were grouped using DBSCAN, with TCRdist sequence similarity added in when clustering inside HLA-allele-positive subsets. Co-occurrence clustering excluded repertoires with fewer than 30,000 or more than 120,000 public chains, plus five with anomalous nucleotide sharing. TCRdb limited this immuneACCESS table to in-frame rearrangements with V and J called. A share of clones is missing; checked studies link under half to unresolved V genes, and the rest is unexplained. V and J calls plus clone size are reproduced from that table; the DNA served to infer D and trimming. Within this sample are tens of thousands of clones, with around 75% of them counted one time only. The ten most abundant clones make up 2% to 2.5% of the sample.

On this clone: Its antigen is still unknown. The sample holds no much larger clone one base away, and base qualities are not on file.

The specimen was PBMCs. The TCR sequence derives from a man aged 40-49 years in good health and CMV-seronegative.

In nucleotides, the sequence is TGTGCCAGCAGTTACGACTCTCTTACCCGCTCCTACGAGCAGTACTTC. The resulting protein is CASSYDSLTRSYEQYF. The V gene is TRBV6-6 and the J gene is TRBJ2-7, with no reliable assignment of the D segment. Trimming removed 2 bases from V and 0 bases from J, leaving 14 bases between the germline ends. The germline V gene (reference sequence) provides CDR1 MNHNY and CDR2 SVGAGI. Counted from cysteine to phenylalanine, this CDR3 has 16 amino acids. Left in the record is the CDR3 DNA by itself, 48 bases read in frame from the first base.